These 19 T cell receptor beta chains originate from one sample sequenced in a study of T cells in Graves' hyperthyroidism and ophthalmopathy. What was amplified from RNA transcripts were TCR beta CDR3 regions. The HTBI primer set was used in a first-round RT-PCR of the TCR CDR3. MiXCR was run by TCRdb on the multiplex PCR reads, yielding one entry per CDR3 protein. The data contain about 600,000 distinct CDR3 sequences, 16% of them singletons. Sequencing input: blood. The receptors derive from a woman in her 40s with Graves' ophthalmopathy.

DNA for the CDR3: TGTGCCAGCAGTCCCGGGACAGGGGACCGCGAGCAGTACTTC. It encodes CASSPGTGDREQYF. The gene calls are TRBV12-3 or TRBV12-4 and TRBJ2-7, with 10 bases matching TRBD1. V was pared by 5 bases and J by 6 bases, with 7 bases of the junction left unmatched. The CDR3 covers 14 residues.

This clonotype was detected a few times. One end of the junction fails to match germline, which may point to a read error. The rearrangement joins TRBV7-7 to TRBJ2-5, with D unclear. This CDR3 region has 14 residues. The V gene's germline CDR1 is SSHAT and CDR2 FNYEAQ (reference sequence). The CDR3 DNA reads TGTGCTAGCAGCTTAGTAGTCGATTGGGAGACCCAGTACTTC. This sequence encodes CASSLVVDWETQYF.

This clonotype was counted between two and nine times. The V call is TRBV29-1, the J call TRBJ2-7; 11 nucleotides line up with TRBD2. The length of the CDR3 is 15 residues. Germline values: CDR1 SQVTM, CDR2 ANQGSEA. Trimming took 4 bases from V and 4 from J; bases not matched to a gene: 9. The CDR3 region has the DNA TGCAGCGTTGGAATCCTAGCGGGAGGCCGTTACGAGCAGTACTTC. It translates to CSVGILAGGRYEQYF.

The CDR3 region has the DNA TGTGCCAGCAGTTACTCGAAAGGACAGCCCTACGAGCAGTACTTC. Residues: CASSYSKGQPYEQYF. The chain couples TRBV6-6 to TRBJ2-7, with D perhaps TRBD1 (6 bases). CDR3 length: 15 residues. Trimming removed 0 bases at V and 2 bases at J, with 11 bases between. The germline V gene has CDR1 MNHNY and CDR2 SVGAGI (reference sequence).

V usage is TRBV28 and J usage is TRBJ2-7; possible D gene TRBD1, 6 bases. Trimming took 10 bases from V and 9 from J, leaving 19 bases between them. The CDR3 runs to 12 residues. Germline values: CDR1 MDHEN, CDR2 SYDVKM. The CDR3 DNA sequence: TGTGCCACTACTGGCGGACGAGGGGGGCAGTACTTC. Residues: CATTGGRGGQYF.

The rearrangement joins TRBV19 to TRBJ1-1; 8 bases are a match to TRBD1. V dropped 5 bases and J dropped 7; count of bases not matched to a gene: 12. The CDR3 totals 15 residues. Germline V gene lookup returns CDR1 LNHDA and CDR2 SQIVND (reference sequence). CDR3 residues: CASSEAGTGQFEAFF. DNA for the CDR3: TGTGCCAGTAGTGAGGCCGGGACAGGTCAGTTTGAAGCTTTCTTT.

This clonotype appeared many times. This chain joins TRBV28 and TRBJ1-2, with 7 bases identical to TRBD1. CDR1 is MDHEN and CDR2 is SYDVKM in the germline V gene. The CDR3 runs 14 residues. The V gene end was trimmed by 5 bases and the J gene end by 3 bases; junction bases not matched to a gene: 6. The CDR3 loop reads CASSNSGTDYGYTF. In DNA form, the CDR3 reads TGTGCCAGCAGTAACTCCGGGACAGACTATGGCTACACCTTC.

The chain uses TRBV19 and TRBJ2-1, with TRBD2 matching 9 bases. V was pared by 10 bases and J by 7 bases, with 14 bases of the junction left unmatched. Germline lookup yields CDR1 LNHDA and CDR2 SQIVND (reference sequence). The CDR3 is made up of 15 amino acids. The CDR3 DNA reads as TGTGCCACAGGACAACCCGGGACTAGCCTGAATGAGCAGTTCTTC. Its translation: CATGQPGTSLNEQFF.

This clonotype was observed many times. V gene TRBV30 combines with J gene TRBJ1-1, with a tentative D call TRBD1 (6 bases). Per germline, CDR1 GTSNPN and CDR2 SVGIG (reference sequence). V lost 2 bases and J 4 bases, leaving 14 bases between the germline ends. The CDR3 length is 14 residues. The CDR3 nucleotides read TGTGCCTGGAGTCCCCCGACAGGTTTCACTGAAGCTTTCTTT. Protein: CAWSPPTGFTEAFF.

The chain uses TRBV27 and TRBJ2-7; D is perhaps TRBD1 or TRBD2 (5 bases each). The length of the CDR3 is 15 residues. Germline-derived CDR1 and CDR2 are MNHEY and SMNVEV (reference sequence). The ends were cut back, 8 bases at V and 4 bases at J, with 21 bases in the middle. The CDR3 is CASAAPRDGLYEQYF. The DNA for the CDR3 is TGTGCCAGCGCGGCTCCCCGGGACGGCCTTTACGAGCAGTACTTC.

This clonotype was detected only a few times. Here the CDR3 DNA reads TGTGCCAGCAAGACAGGGGACGGAAAACTGTTTTTT. It specifies CASKTGDGKLFF. The gene calls are TRBV6-2 or TRBV6-3 and TRBJ1-4, with 8 positions matching TRBD1. Germline loops: CDR1 MNHEY, CDR2 SVGEGT. The CDR3 covers 12 residues. V trimming: 7 bases; J trimming: 10 bases; junction bases outside the gene matches: 5.

This clonotype came up many times. The chain couples TRBV6-1 to TRBJ2-1, with 8 nucleotides matching TRBD2. The CDR3 has 14 residues. The J segment lost 1 base and the V segment lost 11 bases, leaving 7 bases of the junction unmatched. Germline V gene lookup returns CDR1 MNHNS and CDR2 SASEGT. CDR3 nucleotide sequence: TGTGCCTCGCAGCGGGGGAAATCCTACAATGAGCAGTTCTTC. Protein product: CASQRGKSYNEQFF.

This clonotype was counted ten times or more. This chain connects TRBV11-2 to TRBJ2-3; 8 bases agree with TRBD2. The CDR3 has 15 amino acids. V was clipped by 6 bases and J by 4 bases; unmatched bases: 9. Germline-derived CDR1 and CDR2 are SGHAT and FQNNGV. Here the CDR3 DNA reads TGTGCCAGCAGTCCCCCGGGACTAGAGCCAGATACGCAGTATTTT. Encoded protein: CASSPPGLEPDTQYF.

The chain employs TRBV6-1 and TRBJ2-3; possibly TRBD1 or TRBD2 for D (6 bases each). Trimming stripped 2 bases from V and 2 bases from J, with 14 bases between. Germline assignment: CDR1 MNHNS and CDR2 SASEGT. This CDR3 has 16 amino acids. Here the CDR3 DNA reads TGTGCCAGCAGTGAATTGGGGGGCGGAATCACAGATACGCAGTATTTT. This translates into CASSELGGGITDTQYF.

This chain's CDR3 is CASSGTGGRLYNEQFF. CDR3 sequence (DNA): TGCGCCAGCAGCGGGACGGGGGGGCGACTCTACAATGAGCAGTTCTTC. The chain uses TRBV4-1 and TRBJ2-1, with 8 bases lining up with TRBD2. This CDR3 is built from 16 residues. J gave up 3 bases and V 5 bases, and 9 bases lay outside the gene matches. Germline CDR1 and CDR2: MGHRA and YSYEKL.

This clonotype was counted a few times. V gene TRBV12-3 or TRBV12-4 combines with J gene TRBJ2-2; D may match TRBD1 or TRBD2 (5 bases each). This CDR3 is 15 amino acids long. The V gene lost 4 bases and the J gene lost 4 bases, with 13 bases spanning the gap. In DNA, the CDR3 is TGTGCCAGCAGTTCCTACGGGACGGGCACCGGGGAGCTGTTTTTT. It encodes CASSSYGTGTGELFF.

The V call is TRBV6-1, the J call TRBJ1-6; no definite D call. The germline V gene has CDR1 MNHNS and CDR2 SASEGT. V was clipped by 7 bases and J by 8 bases, with 18 bases between them. The length of the CDR3 is 15 residues. CDR3 bases: TGTGCCAGCACGCCCCAGGAAGGTCCTGATTCACCCCTCCACTTT. Translating gives CASTPQEGPDSPLHF.

This clonotype was picked up one time. The genes are TRBV12-3 or TRBV12-4 and TRBJ1-1; D is possibly TRBD1 (5 bases). The CDR3 covers 11 residues. The germline V and J ends were trimmed by 11 bases and 5 bases, with 12 bases remaining between them. The DNA for the CDR3 is TGTGCCGCTACTCGGGGGACTGAAGCTTTCTTT. Protein: CAATRGTEAFF.

In its sample, this clonotype was seen many times. The chain employs TRBV3-1 and TRBJ2-1; 7 bases align to TRBD1. CDR1 and CDR2 (germline): LGHDT, YNNKEL (reference sequence). The CDR3 length is 13 residues. V trimming: 4 bases; J trimming: 8 bases; junction bases outside the gene matches: 5. CDR3 amino acids: CASSRRGGDEQFF. The DNA of the CDR3 is TGTGCCAGCAGCCGCCGAGGGGGCGATGAGCAGTTCTTC.